A single sample gave rise to the 31 T cell receptor beta chains below, sequenced in a study of prognosis after radiotherapy for stage I lung cancer. Genomic DNA served as the source from which two-round multiplex PCR generated TCR beta CDR3 amplicons. The use of primers specific to each TRBV and TRBJ gene characterized first-round PCR. TCRdb processed the multiplex PCR reads anew with MiXCR; each CDR3 protein has one entry. The data contain under 55,000 distinct CDR3 sequences, approximately 30% of them singletons. The sample consisted of PBMCs, taken before or after stereotactic body radiation therapy (not recorded which). The receptors here all came from a donor of 50 years or more with non-small cell lung cancer.

This clonotype was seen at least ten times. The V and J genes are TRBV5-1 and TRBJ1-1; D is unclear. The CDR3 runs to 14 residues. Germline-derived CDR1 and CDR2 are SGHRS and YFSETQ. V lost 6 bases, J lost 1 base, and 13 bases lay in between. In DNA, the CDR3 is TGCGCCAGCACATCCGGAGTTGCGAACACTGAAGCTTTCTTT. This sequence encodes CASTSGVANTEAFF.

The chain joins TRBV7-2 to TRBJ1-2; unclear D gene. CDR3 length: 15 amino acids. CDR1 and CDR2 from the germline V gene are SGHTA and FQGNSA. With 7 bases removed from V and 1 base from J, the gap between germline ends came to 16 bases. The CDR3 spells CASNPRVGSNYGYTF. The CDR3 DNA follows: TGTGCCAGCAACCCCCGGGTAGGTAGTAACTATGGCTACACCTTC.

A remark on this clonotype: This may stem from a read error, because a much larger clone lies one nucleotide away. The CDR3 spells CSARDRRGSIF. The DNA of the CDR3 is TGCAGTGCTAGAGATCGAAGAGGGAGTATCTTC. The chain is built from TRBV20-1 and TRBJ2-1; perhaps TRBD2 as D (5 bases). The length of the CDR3 is 11 residues. From germline, CDR1 is DFQATT and CDR2 SNEGSKA (reference sequence).

Ten or more counts support this clonotype. The chain is built from TRBV10-3 and TRBJ2-1; 7 nucleotides agree with TRBD1. Germline V gene data show CDR1 as ENHRY and CDR2 as SYGVKD. V was pared by 0 bases and J by 7 bases, with 9 bases of the junction left unmatched. This CDR3 contains 16 residues. This CDR3 is CAISESRGGIGNEQFF. DNA for the CDR3: TGTGCCATCAGTGAGTCGAGAGGGGGCATCGGGAATGAGCAGTTCTTC.

In this sample, this clonotype turned up many times. V gene TRBV5-1 combines with J gene TRBJ2-5, with D maybe TRBD2 (6 bases). CDR1 and CDR2 from the germline V gene are SGHRS and YFSETQ. The CDR3 contains 15 residues. V was trimmed by 0 bases and J by 4 bases, leaving 13 bases between them. CDR3 sequence reads: CASSLAGGRRETQYF. CDR3 sequence (DNA): TGCGCCAGCAGCTTGGCCGGGGGAAGGAGAGAGACCCAGTACTTC.

This clonotype has a count of ten or more. This chain uses TRBV15 with TRBJ2-3, with 7 bases lining up with TRBD1. Trimming removed 3 bases from V and 3 bases from J; junction bases left unmatched: 3. Per germline, CDR1 LNHNV and CDR2 YYDKDF (reference sequence). The CDR3 loop spans 14 amino acids. The CDR3 bases are TGTGCCACCAGCAGGCAGACAGGGACAGATACGCAGTATTTT. This encodes CATSRQTGTDTQYF.

The table lists this clonotype with many counts. The rearrangement links TRBV9 to TRBJ2-3; no definite D call. The V gene's germline CDR1 is SGDLS and CDR2 YYNGEE. V lost 5 bases, J lost 5 bases, and 12 bases lay in between. The CDR3 spans 13 residues. The CDR3 DNA follows: TGTGCCAGCAGTGGACCATACGGAGATACGCAGTATTTT. This encodes CASSGPYGDTQYF.

This clonotype was seen at least ten times. V is TRBV7-6 and J is TRBJ2-3; 8 nucleotides match TRBD2. The CDR3 is 15 residues long. V shed 2 bases and J 2 bases; nucleotides not matched to a gene: 3. Germline V CDR1 and CDR2: SGHVS, FNYEAQ. CDR3 nucleotides: TGTGCCAGCAGCTTAATAGCGGGATACACAGATACGCAGTATTTT. As protein: CASSLIAGYTDTQYF.

The rearrangement links TRBV5-4 to TRBJ2-4; D may be TRBD2 (6 bases). The CDR3 is made up of 16 amino acids. Germline V lookup: CDR1 SGHNT, CDR2 YYREEE (reference sequence). V lost 0 bases, J lost 9 bases, and 19 bases lay in between. The CDR3, as DNA: TGTGCCAGCAGCTTGGAGGCAGTCGAGTCCGGGGGCATTCAGTACTTC. Residues: CASSLEAVESGGIQYF.

This clonotype was recorded at least ten times. V is TRBV6-2 or TRBV6-3 and J is TRBJ1-5; unclear D gene. CDR1 is MNHEY, CDR2 SVGEGT, per germline. This CDR3 region has 12 residues. The V and J ends lost 8 bases and 0 bases respectively, with 5 bases between them. The chain's CDR3 is CASGFSNQPQHF. The DNA for the CDR3 is TGTGCCAGCGGGTTTAGCAATCAGCCCCAGCATTTT.

In its sample, this clonotype was seen many times. The chain links TRBV7-2 to TRBJ2-1; 10 bases agree with TRBD1. Losses at the gene ends were 5 bases for V and 10 bases for J; bases not matched to a gene: 11. The CDR3 is made up of 15 amino acids. The germline gives CDR1 SGHTA, CDR2 FQGNSA. Here the CDR3 reads CASSRTGQGRWEQFF. The CDR3 DNA reads TGTGCCAGCAGCCGTACGGGACAGGGGCGGTGGGAGCAGTTCTTC.

The CDR3 here is CASIFDVNTEAFF. Here the CDR3 DNA reads TGCGCCAGCATCTTTGATGTTAACACTGAAGCTTTCTTT. This chain joins TRBV5-1 and TRBJ1-1; D is undetermined. This CDR3 region has 13 residues. In germline, CDR1 is SGHRS, CDR2 YFSETQ. V lost 6 bases to trimming and J lost 2 bases, with 11 bases between them.

This clonotype occurred many times. The V and J genes are TRBV5-8 and TRBJ2-7; 7 bases map to TRBD2. V lost 4 bases and J lost 4; bases outside the gene matches: 14. Germline values: CDR1 SGHTS, CDR2 YDEGEE. The CDR3 extends over 16 amino acids. The CDR3 coding sequence is TGTGCCAGCAGCCCGGCCCGCGGCCGCGGGAGATACGAGCAGTACTTC. As protein: CASSPARGRGRYEQYF. Supplemented by reference TRBV5-8 and TRBJ2-7, the full variable domain reads EAGVTQSPTHLIKTRGQQATLRCSPISGHTSVYWYQQALGLGLQFLLWYDEGEERNRGNFPPRFSGRQFPNYSSELNVNALELEDSALYLCASSPARGRGRYEQYFGPGTRLTVT.

This clonotype has ten or more counts. The chain links TRBV20-1 to TRBJ1-5; D not resolved. CDR3 length equals 13 residues. The germline CDR1 and CDR2 sequences are DFQATT and SNEGSKA (reference sequence). V lost 1 base and J 3 bases, leaving 7 bases between the germline ends. The CDR3 bases are TGCAGTGCTAGAGGAGGGTTCAATCAGCCCCAGCATTTT. This sequence encodes CSARGGFNQPQHF.

In this sample, this clonotype turned up a few times. A much bigger clone sits one base away, suggesting this may be a read error. The chain links TRBV6-2 or TRBV6-3 to TRBJ2-3; 10 positions match TRBD2. J was trimmed by 2 bases and V by 7 bases; bases with no gene match: 9. CDR1 and CDR2 (germline): MNHEY, SVGEGT. The CDR3 covers 16 residues. The CDR3, as DNA: TGTGCCAGCATTGGGCTCGGGACTAGCGTCACAGATACGCAGTATTTT. This encodes CASIGLGTSVTDTQYF.

Worth noting for this clonotype: One base away lies a much larger clone, so this may be a sequencing read error. The gene calls are TRBV5-1 and TRBJ2-3; unclear D gene. The CDR3 is made up of 14 amino acids. The ends were cut back, 0 bases at V and 7 bases at J, with 12 bases in the middle. Germline V CDR1 and CDR2: SGHRS, YFSETQ. The DNA for the CDR3 is TGCGCCAGCAGCTTGGACCAAGCGACGTATACGCAGTATTTT. As protein: CASSLDQATYTQYF.

This clonotype was found many times. The V call is TRBV7-9, the J call TRBJ2-6; 7 nucleotides agree with TRBD1. The CDR3 consists of 17 residues. V shed 3 bases, J shed 0 bases, and the junction held 5 bases outside the gene matches. Germline values: CDR1 SEHNR, CDR2 FQNEAQ (reference sequence). The CDR3 region has the DNA TGTGCCAGCAGCTTCCGGACAGGTTTCTCTGGGGCCAACGTCCTGACTTTC. Protein product: CASSFRTGFSGANVLTF.

The chain employs TRBV20-1 and TRBJ2-7, with D perhaps matching TRBD1 (6 bases). Germline values: CDR1 DFQATT, CDR2 SNEGSKA (reference sequence). Trimming pared 0 bases from V and 7 bases from J, leaving 19 bases between. The CDR3 totals 15 residues. The CDR3, as DNA: TGCAGTGCTAGAGATAGGGACAACGGAGGCTATGAGCAGTACTTC. This gives the protein CSARDRDNGGYEQYF.

This clonotype has a handful of counts. This may be a read error, as it is one base from a much larger clone. J is TRBJ2-1 and V is TRBV6-9; D may correspond to TRBD1 or TRBD2 (6 bases each). Germline assignment: CDR1 MNHGY and CDR2 SVAAGI. The CDR3 covers 12 residues. The V end lost 3 bases, the J end lost 11 bases, and 11 bases lay between the germline ends. This CDR3 reads CASSYPRGQQFF. The DNA of the CDR3 is TGTGCCAGCAGTTACCCCCGGGGGCAGCAGTTCTTC.

V and J are TRBV19 and TRBJ1-3; D not resolved. Per germline, CDR1 LNHDA and CDR2 SQIVND (reference sequence). Trimming pared 8 bases from V and 2 bases from J, leaving 16 bases between. The CDR3 consists of 15 residues. In DNA form, the CDR3 reads TGTGCCAGTCTTTCAGCAGCCTTTACTGGAAACACCATATATTTT. Protein product: CASLSAAFTGNTIYF.

This clonotype was seen more than once but under ten times. This sequence may be a read error, since a much larger clone differs from it by one base. J is TRBJ2-1 and V is TRBV27; D is perhaps TRBD2 (6 bases). The length of the CDR3 is 13 residues. Germline CDR1 is MNHEY and CDR2 is SMNVEV (reference sequence). The CDR3 reads CAGSGSGDNEQFF. The CDR3 DNA sequence: TGTGCCGGCAGTGGTTCGGGAGACAATGAGCAGTTCTTC.

The V gene is TRBV20-1, the J gene TRBJ2-3; 9 bases are a match to TRBD2. CDR3 size: 17 residues. The J segment lost 2 bases and the V segment lost 6 bases, leaving 15 bases of the junction unmatched. CDR1 is DFQATT and CDR2 is SNEGSKA in the germline V gene (reference sequence). The CDR3 DNA is TGCAGTGCCCCAGGCGGAGCGGGAGGAGAAGTCACAGATACGCAGTATTTT. Protein product: CSAPGGAGGEVTDTQYF.

The chain couples TRBV20-1 to TRBJ2-7, with 14 bases fitting TRBD2. The CDR3 has 21 amino acids. Germline loops: CDR1 DFQATT, CDR2 SNEGSKA (reference sequence). Trimming took 3 bases from V and 6 from J; bases not matched to a gene: 25. As DNA, the CDR3 is TGCAGTGCTAGCGGACAGGGTCGGGGACTAGCGGGAGTGCTAGGTCATTTCGAGCAGTACTTC. It codes for CSASGQGRGLAGVLGHFEQYF.

The chain uses TRBV7-8 and TRBJ2-1, with D possibly TRBD2 on 6 matching bases. The germline V and J ends were trimmed by 5 bases and 5 bases, with 16 bases remaining between them. The CDR3 is 15 residues long. Germline V gives CDR1 SGHVS, CDR2 FQNEAQ. This chain's CDR3 is CASSQAGPGDNEQFF. CDR3 DNA: TGTGCCAGCAGCCAAGCCGGACCGGGAGACAATGAGCAGTTCTTC.

This clonotype was seen at least ten times. This chain connects TRBV7-2 to TRBJ2-5; D perhaps matches TRBD1 (5 bases). Per the germline V gene, CDR1 is SGHTA and CDR2 is FQGNSA. V was pared by 1 base and J by 9 bases, with 18 bases between. This CDR3 contains 15 residues. The CDR3 region has the DNA TGTGCCAGCAGCTTAGGGCAGTGGATGCAAGGGGCCCAGTACTTC. Protein: CASSLGQWMQGAQYF.

The chain uses TRBV5-1 and TRBJ2-1; no clear D gene. Per the germline V gene, CDR1 is SGHRS and CDR2 is YFSETQ. The CDR3 spans 14 residues. Trimming stripped 0 bases from V and 8 bases from J, with 12 bases between. The CDR3 region has the DNA TGCGCCAGCAGCTTGGTTGGTGGTAGTGATGAGCAGTTCTTC. As protein: CASSLVGGSDEQFF.

This chain joins TRBV19 and TRBJ2-2, with unresolved D. V gave up 2 bases and J gave up 1 base, with 11 bases separating them. Germline V gene lookup returns CDR1 LNHDA and CDR2 SQIVND (reference sequence). This CDR3 contains 16 residues. CDR3 protein: CASSITVAMNTGELFF. For the CDR3, the DNA is TGTGCCAGTAGTATAACGGTCGCCATGAACACCGGGGAGCTGTTTTTT. Filled out from reference TRBV19 and TRBJ2-2, the complete variable domain reads DGGITQSPKYLFRKEGQNVTLSCEQNLNHDAMYWYRQDPGQGLRLIYYSQIVNDFQKGDIAEGYSVSREKKESFPLTVTSAQKNPTAFYLCASSITVAMNTGELFFGEGSRLTVL.

The sample holds many counts of this clonotype. The chain carries TRBV19 and TRBJ1-2; D remains ambiguous. The CDR3 sequence is 13 residues long. V lost 6 bases and J 0 bases, leaving 8 bases between the germline ends. Germline lookup yields CDR1 LNHDA and CDR2 SQIVND (reference sequence). The CDR3 sequence is CASRAPSNYGYTF. The CDR3, as DNA: TGTGCCAGTAGAGCCCCCTCTAACTATGGCTACACCTTC.

Many counts were recorded for this clonotype. The chain recombines TRBV18 with TRBJ1-5, with D maybe TRBD1 (6 bases). CDR3 length equals 17 residues. Trimming left V 6 bases short and J 2 bases short, with 20 bases between. CDR1 KGHSH and CDR2 LQKENI come from the germline V gene. The CDR3 reads CASSQQGPAGGNQPQHF. The CDR3, as DNA: TGTGCCAGCTCGCAACAGGGACCCGCCGGGGGCAATCAGCCCCAGCATTTT.

To note about this clonotype: A read error may explain this, as a much larger clone is one base away. The chain carries TRBV10-2 and TRBJ2-5; a possible D gene is TRBD2 (6 bases). The length of the CDR3 is 14 residues. The V gene's germline CDR1 is WSHSY and CDR2 SAAADI. This chain's CDR3 is CASTEDFPRETRYF. The CDR3 DNA is TGCGCCAGCACCGAAGACTTCCCTCGGGAGACCCGGTACTTC.

There are many counts of this clonotype. The chain combines TRBV24-1 with TRBJ2-3; 10 bases agree with TRBD2. The CDR3 is 16 amino acids. Germline values: CDR1 KGHDR, CDR2 SFDVKD. Losses at the gene ends were 3 bases for V and 5 bases for J; bases not matched to a gene: 7. The CDR3 loop reads CATSDAASGRQDTQYF. In DNA form, the CDR3 reads TGTGCCACCAGTGATGCGGCTAGCGGGAGACAAGATACGCAGTATTTT.